Below, one T cell receptor (beta chain) is given with its context. This sample is drawn from a study of T cell changes during pregnancy in multiple sclerosis. Germline values: CDR1 ENHRY, CDR2 SYGVKD. Trimming took off 8 bases at V and 4 bases at J, with 14 bases between the two ends. This CDR3 contains 14 residues. Method: immunoSEQ multiplex PCR; TCRdb's copy keeps in-frame clones and lacks some. The sample contains almost 35,000 clones, approximately 90% of which appear only once. The sequencing used peripheral blood, collected in the second trimester of pregnancy. This TCR was sampled from a female donor in good health, enrolled as a control in a pregnancy study. The chain has TRBV10-3 and TRBJ1-4, with D possibly matching TRBD1 (5 bases). The CDR3 coding sequence is TGTGCCATCGGCGCGGCGGACAATAATGAAAAACTGTTTTTT. Its protein product is CAIGAADNNEKLFF.